The next 3 T cell receptor beta chains were all read from a single sample in a study of T cells in localized non-small cell lung cancer. Measured with immunoSEQ multiplex PCR; TCRdb has only the in-frame clones, and not every one. The sample gives roughly 89,000 clones, roughly 93% of which show up once; approximately 4% is in the top ten. The source material was PBMCs, sampled before any cancer treatment. The receptors originated from a woman aged 35 to 69 with stage II squamous cell lung carcinoma.

The V and J genes are TRBV10-2 and TRBJ2-7; TRBD2 agrees at 10 bases. The trim removed 8 bases at V and 7 bases at J, leaving 8 bases unmatched. This CDR3 has 13 residues. Germline V CDR1 and CDR2: WSHSY, SAAADI. In nucleotides, the CDR3 is TGCGCCAGCGGGGGGACTAGCGAGCTTGAGCAGTACTTC. Translated, it gives CASGGTSELEQYF.

The J gene is TRBJ2-7, the V gene TRBV19; D ambiguous. The CDR3 contains 14 residues. Germline CDR1 and CDR2: LNHDA and SQIVND (reference sequence). Trimming stripped 5 bases from V and 7 bases from J, with 18 bases between. CDR3 DNA sequence: TGTGCCAGTAGTTCCCTGGGTCGCCACTGGGAGCAGTACTTC. Protein: CASSSLGRHWEQYF.

The V call is TRBV5-6, the J call TRBJ1-5, with a weak D call TRBD1 (5 bases). V was trimmed by 0 bases and J by 0 bases, leaving 13 bases between them. Germline CDR1 and CDR2: SGHDT and YYEEEE. The length of the CDR3 is 17 residues. CDR3 DNA: TGTGCCAGCAGCTTGGCCGGGGCAGCTTATAGCAATCAGCCCCAGCATTTT. Translated: CASSLAGAAYSNQPQHF. The variable domain in full, completed from reference TRBV5-6 and TRBJ1-5, reads DAGVTQSPTHLIKTRGQQVTLRCSPKSGHDTVSWYQQALGQGPQFIFQYYEEEERQRGNFPDRFSGHQFPNYSSELNVNALLLGDSALYLCASSLAGAAYSNQPQHFGDGTRLSIL.